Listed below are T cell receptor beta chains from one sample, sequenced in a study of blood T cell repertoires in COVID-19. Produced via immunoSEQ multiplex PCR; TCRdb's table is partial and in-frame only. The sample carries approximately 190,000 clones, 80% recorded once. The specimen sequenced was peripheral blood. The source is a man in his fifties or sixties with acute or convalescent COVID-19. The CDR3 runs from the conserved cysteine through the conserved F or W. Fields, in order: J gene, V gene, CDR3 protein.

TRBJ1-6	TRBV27	CASSLEQYNSPLHF
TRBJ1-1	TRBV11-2	CASSFQGNTEAFF
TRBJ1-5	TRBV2	CASSQSQGHQPQHF
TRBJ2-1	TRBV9	CASSVASWGQGSNEQFF
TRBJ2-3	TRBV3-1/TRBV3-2	CASSQGADAVGSTDTQYF
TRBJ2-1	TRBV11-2	CASSFSGTTYNEQFF
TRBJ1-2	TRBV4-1	CASSEPPQGSYGYTF
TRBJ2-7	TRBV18	CASSPPGQGPSEQYF
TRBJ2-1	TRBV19	CASSPTLAAEQFF
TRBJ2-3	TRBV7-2	CASSLPRGTDTQYF
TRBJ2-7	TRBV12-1	CASRSAGSPDGEQYF
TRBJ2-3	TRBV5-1	CASGSGPSTDTQYF
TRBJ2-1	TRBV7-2	CASSSQRGEQFF
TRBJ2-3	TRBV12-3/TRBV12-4	CASSHTDTQYF
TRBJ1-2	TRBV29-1	CSVERGTGVYGYTF
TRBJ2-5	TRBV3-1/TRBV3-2	CASSQDPRGRGRGETQYF
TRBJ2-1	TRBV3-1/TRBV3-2	CASSPAGRLYNEQFF
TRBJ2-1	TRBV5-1	CASSTSSGSYNEQFF
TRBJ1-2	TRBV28	CAHGQGTLGYTF
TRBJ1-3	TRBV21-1	CASSKEGGGNTIYF
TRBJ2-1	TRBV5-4	CASSLGSGRSYNEQFF
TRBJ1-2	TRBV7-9	CASSSLLTGSYGYTF
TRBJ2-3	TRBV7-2	CASSEPGGTQYF
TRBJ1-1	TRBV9	CASSVSGTGQEGAFF
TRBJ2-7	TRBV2	CASSGQGYEQYF
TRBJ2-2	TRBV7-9	CASMAGTNTGELFF
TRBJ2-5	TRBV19	CASTQGAGVETQYF